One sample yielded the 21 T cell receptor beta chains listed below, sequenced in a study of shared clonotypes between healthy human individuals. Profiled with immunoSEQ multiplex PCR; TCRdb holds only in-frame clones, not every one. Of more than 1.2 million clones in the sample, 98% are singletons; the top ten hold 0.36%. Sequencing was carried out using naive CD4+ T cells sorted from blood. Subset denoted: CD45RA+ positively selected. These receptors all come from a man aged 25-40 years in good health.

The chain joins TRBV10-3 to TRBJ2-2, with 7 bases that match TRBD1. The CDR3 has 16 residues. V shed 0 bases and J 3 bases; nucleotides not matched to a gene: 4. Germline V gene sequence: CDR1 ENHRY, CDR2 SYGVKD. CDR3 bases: TGTGCCATCAGTGAGTCGAGACAGGGTGACACCGGGGAGCTGTTTTTT. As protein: CAISESRQGDTGELFF.

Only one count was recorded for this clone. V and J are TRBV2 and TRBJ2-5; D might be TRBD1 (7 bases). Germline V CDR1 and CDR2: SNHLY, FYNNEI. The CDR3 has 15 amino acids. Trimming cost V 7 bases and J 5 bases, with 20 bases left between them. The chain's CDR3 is CASTVLQGRQETQYF. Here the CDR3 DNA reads TGTGCCAGCACCGTCCTACAGGGGAGGCAGGAGACCCAGTACTTC. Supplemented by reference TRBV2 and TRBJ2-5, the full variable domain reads EPEVTQTPSHQVTQMGQEVILRCVPISNHLYFYWYRQILGQKVEFLVSFYNNEISEKSEIFDDQFSVERPDGSNFTLKIRSTKLEDSAMYFCASTVLQGRQETQYFGPGTRLLVL.

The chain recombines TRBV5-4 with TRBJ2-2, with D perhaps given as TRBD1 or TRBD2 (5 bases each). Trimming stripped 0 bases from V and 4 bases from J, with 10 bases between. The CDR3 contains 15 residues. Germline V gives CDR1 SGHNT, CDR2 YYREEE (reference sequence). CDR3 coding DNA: TGTGCCAGCAGCTTGGTAGGGACCTTCACCGGGGAGCTGTTTTTT. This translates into CASSLVGTFTGELFF.

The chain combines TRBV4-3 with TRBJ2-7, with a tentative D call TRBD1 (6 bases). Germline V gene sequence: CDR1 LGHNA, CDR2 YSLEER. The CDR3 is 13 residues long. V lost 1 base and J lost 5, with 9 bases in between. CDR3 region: CASSQGGPDEQYF. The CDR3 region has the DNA TGCGCCAGCAGCCAAGGGGGGCCGGACGAGCAGTACTTC.

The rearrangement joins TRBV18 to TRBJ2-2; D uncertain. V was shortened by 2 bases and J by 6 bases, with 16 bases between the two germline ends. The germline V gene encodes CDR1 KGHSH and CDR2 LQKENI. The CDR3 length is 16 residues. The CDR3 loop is CASSPMVDMIPGELFF. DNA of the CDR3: TGTGCCAGCTCACCAATGGTAGATATGATCCCCGGGGAGCTGTTTTTT.

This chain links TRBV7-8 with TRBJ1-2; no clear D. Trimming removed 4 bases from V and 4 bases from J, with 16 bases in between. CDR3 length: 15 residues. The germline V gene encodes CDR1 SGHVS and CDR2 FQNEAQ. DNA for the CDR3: TGTGCCAGCAGCTACCTGGGGAGGGAAGTCTATGGCTACACCTTC. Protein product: CASSYLGREVYGYTF.

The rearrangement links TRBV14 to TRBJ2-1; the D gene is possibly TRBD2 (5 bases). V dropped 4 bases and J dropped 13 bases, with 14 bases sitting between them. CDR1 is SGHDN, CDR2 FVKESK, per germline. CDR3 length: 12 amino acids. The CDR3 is CASSPGSRLQFF. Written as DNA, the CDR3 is TGTGCCAGCAGCCCCGGTTCGAGACTACAGTTCTTC.

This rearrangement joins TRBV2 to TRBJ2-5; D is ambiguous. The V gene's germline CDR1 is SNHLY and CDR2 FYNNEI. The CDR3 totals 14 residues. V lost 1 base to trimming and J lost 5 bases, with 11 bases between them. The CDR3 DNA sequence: TGTGCCAGCAGTGAAGTCGACCCTCGGGAGACCCAGTACTTC. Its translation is CASSEVDPRETQYF.

The CDR3 is CASIESGRENEQFF. The CDR3 coding sequence is TGTGCCAGCATCGAAAGCGGGAGAGAAAATGAGCAGTTCTTC. The V call is TRBV28, the J call TRBJ2-1, with 8 bases fitting TRBD2. CDR1 is MDHEN and CDR2 is SYDVKM in the germline V gene. CDR3 length equals 14 residues. The V and J ends lost 7 bases and 7 bases, in that order; junction bases with no gene match: 9.

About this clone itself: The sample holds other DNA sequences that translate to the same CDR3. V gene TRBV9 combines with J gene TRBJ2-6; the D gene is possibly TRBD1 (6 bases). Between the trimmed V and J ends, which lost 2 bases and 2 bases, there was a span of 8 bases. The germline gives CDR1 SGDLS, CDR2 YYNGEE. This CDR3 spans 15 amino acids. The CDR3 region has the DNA TGTGCCAGCAGCGTGGCAGGGGCTGGGGCCAACGTCCTGACTTTC. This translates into CASSVAGAGANVLTF.

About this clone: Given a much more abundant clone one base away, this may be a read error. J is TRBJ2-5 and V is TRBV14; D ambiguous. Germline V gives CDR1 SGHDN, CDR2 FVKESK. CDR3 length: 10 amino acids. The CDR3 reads CASSQETQYF. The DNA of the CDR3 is TGTGCCAGCAGTCAAGAGACCCAGTACTTC.

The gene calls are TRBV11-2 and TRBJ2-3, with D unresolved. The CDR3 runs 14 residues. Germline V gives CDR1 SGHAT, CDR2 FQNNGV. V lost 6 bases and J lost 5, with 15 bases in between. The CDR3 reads CASRSLDSIDTQYF. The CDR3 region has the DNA TGTGCCAGCAGGTCCCTAGATTCCATAGATACGCAGTATTTT. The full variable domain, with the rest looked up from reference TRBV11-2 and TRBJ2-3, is EAGVAQSPRYKIIEKRQSVAFWCNPISGHATLYWYQQILGQGPKLLIQFQNNGVVDDSQLPKDRFSAERLKGVDSTLKIQPAKLEDSAVYLCASRSLDSIDTQYFGPGTRLTVL.

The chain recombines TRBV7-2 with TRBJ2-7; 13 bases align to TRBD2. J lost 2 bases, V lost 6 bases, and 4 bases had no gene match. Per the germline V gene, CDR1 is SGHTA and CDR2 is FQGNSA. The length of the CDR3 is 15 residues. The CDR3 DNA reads TGTGCCAGCAGTGTACTAGCGGGAGGGGCCTACGAGCAGTACTTC. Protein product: CASSVLAGGAYEQYF.

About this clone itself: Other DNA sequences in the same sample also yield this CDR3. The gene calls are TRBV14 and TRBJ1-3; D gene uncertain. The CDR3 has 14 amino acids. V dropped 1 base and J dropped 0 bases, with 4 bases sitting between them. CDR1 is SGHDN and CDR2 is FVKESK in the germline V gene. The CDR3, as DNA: TGTGCCAGCAGCCAAGTGGGCTCTGGAAACACCATATATTTT. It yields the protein CASSQVGSGNTIYF.

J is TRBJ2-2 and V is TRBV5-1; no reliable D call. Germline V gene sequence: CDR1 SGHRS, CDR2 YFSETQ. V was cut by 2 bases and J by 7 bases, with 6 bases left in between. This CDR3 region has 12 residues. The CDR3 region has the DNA TGCGCCAGCAGCTTTTACGTCGGGGAGCTGTTTTTT. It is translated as CASSFYVGELFF.

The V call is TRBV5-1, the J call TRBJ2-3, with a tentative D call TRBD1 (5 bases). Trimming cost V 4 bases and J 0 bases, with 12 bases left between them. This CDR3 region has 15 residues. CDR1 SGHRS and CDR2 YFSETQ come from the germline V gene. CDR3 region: CASSERTLSTDTQYF. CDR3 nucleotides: TGCGCCAGCAGCGAACGGACATTAAGCACAGATACGCAGTATTTT.

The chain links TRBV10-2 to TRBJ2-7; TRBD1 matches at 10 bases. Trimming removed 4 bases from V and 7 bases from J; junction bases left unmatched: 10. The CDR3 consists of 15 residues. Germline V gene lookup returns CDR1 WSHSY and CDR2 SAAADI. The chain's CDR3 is CASSGTGQGLREQYF. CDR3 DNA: TGCGCCAGCAGTGGGACGGGACAGGGGCTTCGTGAGCAGTACTTC.

The CDR3 nucleotides are TGTGCCAGCAGCTTGCGGGGATCCCAAGGTACCCAGTACTTC. Translated, it gives CASSLRGSQGTQYF. J is TRBJ2-5 and V is TRBV5-4; the D gene is possibly TRBD2 (5 bases). V was clipped by 1 base and J by 8 bases, with 15 bases between them. CDR1 is SGHNT, CDR2 YYREEE, per germline (reference sequence). The CDR3 totals 14 residues. Supplemented by reference TRBV5-4 and TRBJ2-5, the full variable domain reads ETGVTQSPTHLIKTRGQQVTLRCSSQSGHNTVSWYQQALGQGPQFIFQYYREEENGRGNFPPRFSGLQFPNYSSELNVNALELDDSALYLCASSLRGSQGTQYFGPGTRLLVL.

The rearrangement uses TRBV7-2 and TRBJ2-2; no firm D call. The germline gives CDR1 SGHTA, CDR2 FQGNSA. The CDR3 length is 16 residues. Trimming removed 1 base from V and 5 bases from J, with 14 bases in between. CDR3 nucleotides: TGTGCCAGCAGCTTAGGGCACGGAGACGTGACCGGGGAGCTGTTTTTT. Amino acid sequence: CASSLGHGDVTGELFF.

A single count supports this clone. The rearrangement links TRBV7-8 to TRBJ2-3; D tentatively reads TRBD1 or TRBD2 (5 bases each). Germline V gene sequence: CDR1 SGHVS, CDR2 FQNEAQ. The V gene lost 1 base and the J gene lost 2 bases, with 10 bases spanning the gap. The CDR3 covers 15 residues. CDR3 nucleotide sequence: TGTGCCAGCAGCTTAGAGCCGGGGCTCACAGATACGCAGTATTTT. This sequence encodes CASSLEPGLTDTQYF. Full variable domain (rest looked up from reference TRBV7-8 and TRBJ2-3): GAGVSQSPRYKVAKRGQDVALRCDPISGHVSLFWYQQALGQGPEFLTYFQNEAQLDKSGLPSDRFFAERPEGSVSTLKIQRTQQEDSAVYLCASSLEPGLTDTQYFGPGTRLTVL.

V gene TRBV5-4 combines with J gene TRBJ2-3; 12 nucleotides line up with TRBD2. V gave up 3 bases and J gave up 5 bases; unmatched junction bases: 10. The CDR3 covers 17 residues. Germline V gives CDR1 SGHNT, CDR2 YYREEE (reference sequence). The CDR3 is CASSWGASGRAQDTQYF. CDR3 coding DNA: TGTGCCAGCAGCTGGGGGGCTAGCGGGAGGGCACAAGATACGCAGTATTTT.